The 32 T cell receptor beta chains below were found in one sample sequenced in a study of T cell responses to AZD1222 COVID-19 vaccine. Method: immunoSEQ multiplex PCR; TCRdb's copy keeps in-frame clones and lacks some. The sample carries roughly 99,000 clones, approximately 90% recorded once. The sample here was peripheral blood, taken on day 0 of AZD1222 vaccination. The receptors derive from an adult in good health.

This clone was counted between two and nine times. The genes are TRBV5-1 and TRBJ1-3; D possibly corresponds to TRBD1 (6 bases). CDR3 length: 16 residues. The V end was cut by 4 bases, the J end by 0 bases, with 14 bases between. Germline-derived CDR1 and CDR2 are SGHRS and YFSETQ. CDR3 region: CASSPSGDISGNTIYF. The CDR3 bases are TGCGCCAGCAGCCCAAGCGGGGACATCTCTGGAAACACCATATATTTT. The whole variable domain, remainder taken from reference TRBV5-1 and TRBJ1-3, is KAGVTQTPRYLIKTRGQQVTLSCSPISGHRSVSWYQQTPGQGLQFLFEYFSETQRNKGNFPGRFSGRQFSNSRSEMNVSTLELGDSALYLCASSPSGDISGNTIYFGEGSWLTVV.

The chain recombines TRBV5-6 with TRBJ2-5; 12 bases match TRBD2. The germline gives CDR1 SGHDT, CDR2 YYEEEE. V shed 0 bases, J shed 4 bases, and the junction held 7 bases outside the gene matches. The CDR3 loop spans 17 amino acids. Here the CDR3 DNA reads TGTGCCAGCAGCTTGGCCCCCACTAGCGGGGGGCGAGAGACCCAGTACTTC. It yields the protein CASSLAPTSGGRETQYF.

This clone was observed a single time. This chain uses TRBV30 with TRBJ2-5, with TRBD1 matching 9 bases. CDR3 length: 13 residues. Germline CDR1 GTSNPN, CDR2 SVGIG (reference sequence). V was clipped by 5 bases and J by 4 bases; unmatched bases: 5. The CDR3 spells CAWGDRDGETQYF. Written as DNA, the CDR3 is TGTGCCTGGGGGGACAGGGACGGAGAGACCCAGTACTTC.

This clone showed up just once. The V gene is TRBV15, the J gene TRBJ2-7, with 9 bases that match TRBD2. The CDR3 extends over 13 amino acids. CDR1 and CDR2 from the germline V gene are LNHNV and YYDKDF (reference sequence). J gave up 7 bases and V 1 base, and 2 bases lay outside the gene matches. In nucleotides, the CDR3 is TGTGCCACCAGCAGAGGGACTAGCGAAGAGCAGTACTTC. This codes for CATSRGTSEEQYF.

CDR3 sequence reads: CATSRPDPEEKLFF. DNA of the CDR3: TGTGCCACCAGCAGGCCCGATCCTGAGGAAAAACTGTTTTTT. The chain recombines TRBV15 with TRBJ1-4; D is undetermined. The ends were cut back, 3 bases at V and 8 bases at J, with 13 bases in the middle. The germline gives CDR1 LNHNV, CDR2 YYDKDF (reference sequence). The CDR3 loop spans 14 amino acids.

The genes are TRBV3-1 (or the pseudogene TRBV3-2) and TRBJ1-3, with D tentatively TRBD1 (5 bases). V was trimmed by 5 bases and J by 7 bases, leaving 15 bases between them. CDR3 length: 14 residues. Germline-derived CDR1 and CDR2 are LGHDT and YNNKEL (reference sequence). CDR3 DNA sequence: TGTGCCAGCAGCTCAAGATCAGGGAGCAACACCATATATTTT. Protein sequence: CASSSRSGSNTIYF.

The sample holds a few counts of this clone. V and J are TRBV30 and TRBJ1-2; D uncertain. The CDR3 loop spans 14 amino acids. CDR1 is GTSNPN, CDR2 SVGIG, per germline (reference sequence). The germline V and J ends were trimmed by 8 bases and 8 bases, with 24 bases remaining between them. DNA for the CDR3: TGTGCCCATCTAGGGTTATCCCGAGGTGGAGGCTACACCTTC. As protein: CAHLGLSRGGGYTF.

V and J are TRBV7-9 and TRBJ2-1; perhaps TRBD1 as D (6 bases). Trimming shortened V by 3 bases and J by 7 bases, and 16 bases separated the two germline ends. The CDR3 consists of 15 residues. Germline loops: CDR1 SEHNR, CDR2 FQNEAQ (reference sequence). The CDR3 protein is CASSLTGTFPNEQFF. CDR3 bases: TGTGCCAGCAGCTTGACCGGGACATTCCCAAATGAGCAGTTCTTC.

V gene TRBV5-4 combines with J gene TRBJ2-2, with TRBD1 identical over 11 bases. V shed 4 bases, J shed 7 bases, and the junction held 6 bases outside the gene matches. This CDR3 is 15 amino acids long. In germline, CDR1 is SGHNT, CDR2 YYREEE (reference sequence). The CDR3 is CASSPGQGAHGELFF. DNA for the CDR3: TGTGCCAGCAGCCCCGGACAGGGGGCTCACGGGGAGCTGTTTTTT.

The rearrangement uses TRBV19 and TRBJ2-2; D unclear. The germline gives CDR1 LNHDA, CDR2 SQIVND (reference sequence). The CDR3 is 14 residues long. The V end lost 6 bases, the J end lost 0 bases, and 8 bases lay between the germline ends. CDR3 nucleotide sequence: TGTGCCAGTAGAAATGCTGCGAACACCGGGGAGCTGTTTTTT. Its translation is CASRNAANTGELFF.

Here the CDR3 DNA reads TGTGCCAGCAGCCATCCCGGGTGGAATGAGCAGTTCTTC. Protein product: CASSHPGWNEQFF. The genes are TRBV14 and TRBJ2-1, with D unresolved. With 3 bases removed from V and 7 bases from J, the gap between germline ends came to 10 bases. The CDR3 is made up of 13 amino acids. Germline CDR1 and CDR2: SGHDN and FVKESK.

The CDR3 sequence is CSVAQGRDSPLHF. The CDR3, as DNA: TGCAGCGTTGCTCAGGGTCGGGATTCACCCCTCCACTTT. The rearrangement joins TRBV29-1 to TRBJ1-6; perhaps TRBD1 as D (5 bases). Trimming took off 4 bases at V and 8 bases at J, with 12 bases between the two ends. Germline V gives CDR1 SQVTM, CDR2 ANQGSEA. The CDR3 extends over 13 amino acids.

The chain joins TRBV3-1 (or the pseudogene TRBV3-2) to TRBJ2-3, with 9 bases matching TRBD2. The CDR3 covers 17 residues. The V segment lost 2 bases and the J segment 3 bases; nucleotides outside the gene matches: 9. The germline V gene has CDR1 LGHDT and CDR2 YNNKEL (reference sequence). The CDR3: CASSQRLGGRETDTQYF. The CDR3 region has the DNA TGTGCCAGCAGCCAAAGACTAGGCGGGAGGGAAACAGATACGCAGTATTTT.

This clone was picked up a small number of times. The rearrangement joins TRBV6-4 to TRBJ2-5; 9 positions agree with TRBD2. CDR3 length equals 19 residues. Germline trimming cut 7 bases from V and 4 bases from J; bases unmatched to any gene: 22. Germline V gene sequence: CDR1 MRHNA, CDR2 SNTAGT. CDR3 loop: CASNNRVTWDSGRGETQYF. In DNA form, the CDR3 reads TGTGCCAGCAACAACAGGGTAACATGGGATAGCGGGAGAGGAGAGACCCAGTACTTC.

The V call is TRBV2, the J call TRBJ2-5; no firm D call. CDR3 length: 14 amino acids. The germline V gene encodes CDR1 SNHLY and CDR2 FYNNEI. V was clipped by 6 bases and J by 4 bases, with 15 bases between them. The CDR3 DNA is TGTGCCAGCAGGCGGTCTAGTGAAATAGAGACCCAGTACTTC. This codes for CASRRSSEIETQYF.

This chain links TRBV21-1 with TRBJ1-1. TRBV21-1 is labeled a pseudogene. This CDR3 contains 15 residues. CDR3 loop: CASSKGSFGNTEAFF. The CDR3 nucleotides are TGTGCCAGCAGCAAAGGGAGTTTCGGGAACACTGAAGCTTTCTTT.

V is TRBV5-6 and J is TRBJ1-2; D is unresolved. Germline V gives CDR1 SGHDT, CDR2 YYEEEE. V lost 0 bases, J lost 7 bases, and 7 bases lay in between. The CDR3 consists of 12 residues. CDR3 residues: CASSLGQLGYTF. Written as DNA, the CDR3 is TGTGCCAGCAGCTTGGGGCAACTTGGCTACACCTTC. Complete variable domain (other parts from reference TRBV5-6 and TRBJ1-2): DAGVTQSPTHLIKTRGQQVTLRCSPKSGHDTVSWYQQALGQGPQFIFQYYEEEERQRGNFPDRFSGHQFPNYSSELNVNALLLGDSALYLCASSLGQLGYTFGSGTRLTVV.

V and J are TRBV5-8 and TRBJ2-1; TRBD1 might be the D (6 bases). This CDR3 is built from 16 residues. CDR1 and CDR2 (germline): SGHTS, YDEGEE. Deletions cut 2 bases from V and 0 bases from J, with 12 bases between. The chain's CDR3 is CASSFVRGNSYNEQFF. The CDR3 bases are TGTGCCAGCAGCTTCGTCAGGGGCAACTCCTACAATGAGCAGTTCTTC.

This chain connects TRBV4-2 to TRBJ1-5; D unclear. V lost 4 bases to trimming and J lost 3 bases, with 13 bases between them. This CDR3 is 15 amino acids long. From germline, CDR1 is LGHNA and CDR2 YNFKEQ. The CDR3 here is CASSPTERANQPQHF. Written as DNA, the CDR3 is TGTGCCAGCAGCCCTACGGAACGTGCCAATCAGCCCCAGCATTTT.

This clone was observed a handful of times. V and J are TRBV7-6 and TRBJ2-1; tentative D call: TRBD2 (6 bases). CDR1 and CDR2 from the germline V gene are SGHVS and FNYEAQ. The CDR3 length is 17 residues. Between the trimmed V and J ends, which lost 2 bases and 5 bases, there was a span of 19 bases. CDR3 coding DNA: TGTGCCAGCAGCTTATCAGTAGGTCTAGCGCCTCACAATGAGCAGTTCTTC. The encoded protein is CASSLSVGLAPHNEQFF.

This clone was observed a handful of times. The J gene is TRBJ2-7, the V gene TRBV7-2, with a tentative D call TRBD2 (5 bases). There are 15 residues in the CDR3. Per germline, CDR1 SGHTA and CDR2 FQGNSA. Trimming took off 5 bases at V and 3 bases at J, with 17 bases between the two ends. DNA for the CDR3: TGTGCCAGCAGCGTAGAGGGAATCGGCCTCTACGAGCAGTACTTC. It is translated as CASSVEGIGLYEQYF.

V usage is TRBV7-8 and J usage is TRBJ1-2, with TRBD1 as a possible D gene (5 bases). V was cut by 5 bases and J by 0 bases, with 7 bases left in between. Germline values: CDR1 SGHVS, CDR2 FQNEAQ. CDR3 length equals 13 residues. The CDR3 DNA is TGTGCCAGCAGCGACAGCTCTAACTATGGCTACACCTTC. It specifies CASSDSSNYGYTF.

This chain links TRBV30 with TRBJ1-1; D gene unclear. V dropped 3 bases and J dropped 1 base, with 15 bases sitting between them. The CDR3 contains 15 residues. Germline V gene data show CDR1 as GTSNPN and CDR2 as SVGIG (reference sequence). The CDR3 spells CAWRGSAVRNTEAFF. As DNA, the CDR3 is TGTGCCTGGAGGGGAAGCGCAGTCCGGAACACTGAAGCTTTCTTT. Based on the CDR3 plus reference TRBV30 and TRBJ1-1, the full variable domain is SQTIHQWPATLVQPVGSPLSLECTVEGTSNPNLYWYRQAAGRGLQLLFYSVGIGQISSEVPQNLSASRPQDRQFILSSKKLLLSDSGFYLCAWRGSAVRNTEAFFGQGTRLTVV.

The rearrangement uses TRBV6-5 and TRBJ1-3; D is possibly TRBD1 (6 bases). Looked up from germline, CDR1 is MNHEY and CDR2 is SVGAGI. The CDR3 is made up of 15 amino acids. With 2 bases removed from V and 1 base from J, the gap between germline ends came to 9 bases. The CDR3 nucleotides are TGTGCCAGCAGTTACGGGGGCGCTTCTGGAAACACCATATATTTT. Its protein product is CASSYGGASGNTIYF.

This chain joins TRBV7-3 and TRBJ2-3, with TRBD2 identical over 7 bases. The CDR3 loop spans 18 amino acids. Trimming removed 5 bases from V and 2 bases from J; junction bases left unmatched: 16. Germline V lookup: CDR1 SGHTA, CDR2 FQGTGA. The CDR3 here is CASSPRGVGRGNTDTQYF. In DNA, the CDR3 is TGTGCCAGCAGCCCACGCGGGGTAGGGCGGGGGAACACAGATACGCAGTATTTT.

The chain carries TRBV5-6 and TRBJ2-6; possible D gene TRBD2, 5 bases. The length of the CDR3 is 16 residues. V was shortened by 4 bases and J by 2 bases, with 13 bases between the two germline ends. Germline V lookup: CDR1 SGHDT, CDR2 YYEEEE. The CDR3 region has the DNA TGTGCCAGCAGCCGGACTGCTGGGACTGGGGCCAACGTCCTGACTTTC. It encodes CASSRTAGTGANVLTF.

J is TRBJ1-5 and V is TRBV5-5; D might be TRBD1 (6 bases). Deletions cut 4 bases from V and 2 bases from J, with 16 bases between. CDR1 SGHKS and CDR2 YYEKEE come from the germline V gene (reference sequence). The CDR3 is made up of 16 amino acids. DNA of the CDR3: TGTGCCAGCAGCCCCGGGGGGGCCCGGGGCAATCAGCCCCAGCATTTT. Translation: CASSPGGARGNQPQHF.

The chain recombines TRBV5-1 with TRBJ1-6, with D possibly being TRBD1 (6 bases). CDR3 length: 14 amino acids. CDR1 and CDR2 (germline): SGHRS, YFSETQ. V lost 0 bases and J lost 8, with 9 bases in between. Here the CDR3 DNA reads TGCGCCAGCAGCTTGGCGACAGGATATTCACCCCTCCACTTT. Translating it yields CASSLATGYSPLHF.

The CDR3 spells CASSSYRGQGEKLFF. In nucleotides, the CDR3 is TGTGCCAGTAGTTCCTACCGGGGACAGGGGGAAAAACTGTTTTTT. The gene calls are TRBV19 and TRBJ1-4; 10 nucleotides line up with TRBD1. The germline V gene encodes CDR1 LNHDA and CDR2 SQIVND (reference sequence). With 5 bases clipped from V and 8 bases from J, the junction kept 8 bases outside the gene matches. This CDR3 spans 15 amino acids.

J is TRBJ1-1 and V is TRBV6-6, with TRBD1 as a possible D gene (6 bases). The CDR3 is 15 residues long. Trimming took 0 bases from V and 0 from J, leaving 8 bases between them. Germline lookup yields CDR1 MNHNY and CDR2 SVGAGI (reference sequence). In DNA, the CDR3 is TGTGCCAGCAGTTACTCGGGACATATGAACACTGAAGCTTTCTTT. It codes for CASSYSGHMNTEAFF.

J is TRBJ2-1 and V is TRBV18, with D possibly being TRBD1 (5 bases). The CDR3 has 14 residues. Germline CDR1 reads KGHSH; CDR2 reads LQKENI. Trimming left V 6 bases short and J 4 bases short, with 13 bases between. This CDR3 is CASSFDSPYNEQFF. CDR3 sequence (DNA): TGTGCCAGCTCGTTCGACAGCCCTTACAATGAGCAGTTCTTC.

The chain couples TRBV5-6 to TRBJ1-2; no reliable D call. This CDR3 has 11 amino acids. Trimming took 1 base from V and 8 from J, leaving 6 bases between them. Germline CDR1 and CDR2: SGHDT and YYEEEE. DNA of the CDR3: TGTGCCAGCAGCTTGTTCGAGGGCTACACCTTC. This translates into CASSLFEGYTF.